This T cell receptor beta chain was obtained from a study of cytomegalovirus exposure and HLA in healthy donors. General study points: TCR sequences were mostly rare, though some public TCRs occurred in many donors.

Both 60 Vbeta primers and 13 Jbeta primers went into the PCR. Using immunoSEQ multiplex PCR, the repertoire was profiled, and TCRdb retains in-frame clones only, with some absent. The sample lists approximately 160,000 clones, about 70% occurring once. About this clone itself: No antigen is known for it.

V lost 10 bases to trimming and J lost 4 bases, with 14 bases between them. This CDR3 is built from 14 residues. Germline CDR1 reads LNHDA; CDR2 reads SQIVND (reference sequence). This chain joins TRBV19 and TRBJ1-6, with TRBD1 as a possible D gene (6 bases). The sample comprised PBMCs. This clonotype originated in a young woman in good health and CMV-seropositive. This CDR3 is CATGGQVYNSPLHF. CDR3 coding DNA: TGTGCCACCGGGGGGCAGGTGTATAATTCACCCCTCCACTTT.